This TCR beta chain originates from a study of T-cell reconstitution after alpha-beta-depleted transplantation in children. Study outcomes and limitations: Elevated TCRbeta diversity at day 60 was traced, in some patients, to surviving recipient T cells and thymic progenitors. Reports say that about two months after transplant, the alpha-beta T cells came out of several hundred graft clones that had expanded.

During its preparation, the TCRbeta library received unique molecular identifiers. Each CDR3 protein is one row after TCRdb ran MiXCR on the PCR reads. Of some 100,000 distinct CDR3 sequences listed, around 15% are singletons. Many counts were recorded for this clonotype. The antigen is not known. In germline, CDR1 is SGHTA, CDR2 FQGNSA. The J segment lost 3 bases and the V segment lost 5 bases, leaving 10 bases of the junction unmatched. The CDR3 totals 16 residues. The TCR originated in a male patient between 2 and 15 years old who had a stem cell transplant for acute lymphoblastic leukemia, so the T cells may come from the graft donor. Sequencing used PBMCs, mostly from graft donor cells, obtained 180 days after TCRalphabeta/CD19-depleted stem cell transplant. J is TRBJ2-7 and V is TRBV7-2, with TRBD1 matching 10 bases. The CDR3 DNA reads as TGTGCCAGCAGCGCCCTGCCCGGGACAGGGGACTACGAGCAGTACTTC. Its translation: CASSALPGTGDYEQYF.